This T cell receptor (beta chain) was captured in a study of regulatory T cells in long-lasting Graves disease. At the level of the study: Recently diagnosed Graves' patients had received antithyroid drugs for under 3 months. Study outcomes and limitations: Persistent patients shared some 2,900 public clonotypes among themselves. Newly diagnosed patients shared fewer, at about a thousand.

This clonotype was counted many times. Its antigen remains unidentified. The germline gives CDR1 MNHEY, CDR2 SMNVEV (reference sequence). The CDR3 spans 14 residues. The junction had 3 bases not matched to a gene; V was cut back by 6 bases and J by 5 bases. HTBI primers from iRepertoire and Arm-PCR of CDR3 regions yielded the TCR beta libraries. TCRdb re-called the multiplex PCR reads through MiXCR, storing one row per CDR3 protein. The table lists 400,000 to 500,000 distinct CDR3 sequences, about 15% of them singletons. The time point denotes: newly diagnosed GD, antithyroid drugs for less than 3 months. Extracted PBMC RNA gave rise to the TCR library. These same records also appear under a second study, on T cells in Graves' hyperthyroidism and ophthalmopathy. As that study records: Each diagnosis was grounded in clinical symptoms, serum thyroxine and TRAb, thyroid ultrasound, and orbital computed tomography.

The receptor's source is a woman younger than 35 with Graves disease. This chain connects TRBV27 to TRBJ2-3, with 12 bases identical to TRBD2. Specimen: peripheral blood mononuclear cells (PBMCs), collected at new diagnosis, from a patient treated with antithyroid drugs. The CDR3 sequence is CASRPGLAGDTQYF. Written as DNA, the CDR3 is TGTGCCAGCAGACCGGGACTAGCGGGAGATACGCAGTATTTT.